Listed below are T cell receptor beta chains from one sample, sequenced in a study of T cell therapy after organ transplantation. The antigens these receptors bind are not known. Profiling relied on immunoSEQ multiplex PCR, and the TCRdb table lists in-frame clones only, not all of them. Of 15,000 to 20,000 clones listed, 65% to 85% are singletons. The sequencing used CD8+ T cells from blood, collected after autologous CMV-specific T cell therapy. All receptors derive from a human patient who had received a solid organ transplant and had CMV disease. Some T cells may originate from the graft donor. The CDR3 runs from the conserved cysteine through the conserved F or W. D genes are given only for firm matches. Clone size is shown for a subset of rows, as once, few, many or a class of expanded clone.

J gene: TRBJ2-7
clone size: NA
D gene: NA
V gene: TRBV27
CDR3 DNA: TGTGCCAGCAGTTTATCCTCAGGGGGGGCCTACGAGCAGTACTTC
CDR3 protein: CASSLSSGGAYEQYF

J gene: TRBJ1-1
clone size: NA
D gene: NA
V gene: TRBV11-2
CDR3 DNA: TGTGCCAGCACCCCCTTCGGGGACACTGAAGCTTTCTTT
CDR3 protein: CASTPFGDTEAFF

J gene: TRBJ1-1
clone size: NA
D gene: NA
V gene: TRBV7-9
CDR3 DNA: TGTGCCAGCAGCTTACTGGCAGTTGAAGCTTTCTTT
CDR3 protein: CASSLLAVEAFF

J gene: TRBJ2-7
clone size: few
D gene: NA
V gene: TRBV6-6
CDR3 DNA: TGTGCCAGCAGTTACTCGAACCCGGAACCCCTTCACGAGCAGTACTTC
CDR3 protein: CASSYSNPEPLHEQYF

J gene: TRBJ2-1
clone size: NA
D gene: NA
V gene: TRBV7-6
CDR3 DNA: TGTGCCAGCAGCCGCGAGGTCCCCCAACCCAATGAGCAGTTCTTC
CDR3 protein: CASSREVPQPNEQFF

J gene: TRBJ1-1
clone size: few
D gene: TRBD1
V gene: TRBV2
CDR3 DNA: TGTGCCAGTGACAGGGAAGACACTGAAGCTTTCTTT
CDR3 protein: CASDREDTEAFF

J gene: TRBJ2-1
clone size: NA
D gene: NA
V gene: TRBV5-1
CDR3 DNA: TGCGCCAGCAGCTTGGCCGGGAGCTCCTACAATGAGCAGTTCTTC
CDR3 protein: CASSLAGSSYNEQFF

J gene: TRBJ1-1
clone size: NA
D gene: TRBD1
V gene: TRBV27
CDR3 DNA: TGTGCCAGCAGCGGGACAGCCATTCTCGCTGAAGCTTTCTTT
CDR3 protein: CASSGTAILAEAFF

J gene: TRBJ2-3
clone size: NA
D gene: NA
V gene: TRBV6-5
CDR3 DNA: TGTGCCAGCAGTTACTCGGGTCAGGGTTCAGATACGCAGTATTTT
CDR3 protein: CASSYSGQGSDTQYF

J gene: TRBJ1-1
clone size: NA
D gene: NA
V gene: TRBV6-5
CDR3 DNA: TGTGCCAGCAGTTTCGGGGGGACTGAAGCTTTCTTT
CDR3 protein: CASSFGGTEAFF

J gene: TRBJ2-4
clone size: NA
D gene: NA
V gene: TRBV7-9
CDR3 DNA: TGTGCCAGCAGCTTAGCGCCAATTCCCGGGGGCATTCAGTACTTC
CDR3 protein: CASSLAPIPGGIQYF

J gene: TRBJ2-5
clone size: once
D gene: NA
V gene: TRBV15
CDR3 DNA: TGTGCCACCAGCAGTGGGTCAGGCGTTGAGACCCAGTACTTC
CDR3 protein: CATSSGSGVETQYF

J gene: TRBJ2-3
clone size: NA
D gene: TRBD1
V gene: TRBV6-1
CDR3 DNA: TGTGCCAGCCACGGACAGGGTGGGAGCACAGATACGCAGTATTTT
CDR3 protein: CASHGQGGSTDTQYF

J gene: TRBJ2-3
clone size: NA
D gene: NA
V gene: TRBV19
CDR3 DNA: TGTGCCACCGGGGACCGCAGCACAGATACGCAGTATTTT
CDR3 protein: CATGDRSTDTQYF

J gene: TRBJ2-5
clone size: NA
D gene: TRBD2
V gene: TRBV13
CDR3 DNA: TGTGCCAGCAGCTCCCGCGGGGGTGTGGAGACCCAGTACTTC
CDR3 protein: CASSSRGGVETQYF

J gene: TRBJ2-1
clone size: once
D gene: NA
V gene: TRBV30
CDR3 DNA: TGTGCCTGGACCACCTTGGTTGAGCAGTTCTTC
CDR3 protein: CAWTTLVEQFF

J gene: TRBJ2-3
clone size: NA
D gene: TRBD2
V gene: TRBV11-2
CDR3 DNA: TGTGCCAGCAGCTTAGATTTCGGGCTAGCGGAGAGCACAGATACGCAGTATTTT
CDR3 protein: CASSLDFGLAESTDTQYF